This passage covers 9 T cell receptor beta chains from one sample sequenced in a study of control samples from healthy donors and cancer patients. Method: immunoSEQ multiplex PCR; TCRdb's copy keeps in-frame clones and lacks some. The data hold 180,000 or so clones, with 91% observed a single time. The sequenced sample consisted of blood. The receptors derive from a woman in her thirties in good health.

This CDR3 is CASSQELARDIYGYTF. In nucleotides, the CDR3 is TGTGCCAGCAGCCAAGAACTCGCCAGGGACATCTATGGCTACACCTTC. This chain connects TRBV4-2 to TRBJ1-2; TRBD1 might be the D (6 bases). This CDR3 comprises 16 residues. Germline CDR1 reads LGHNA; CDR2 reads YNFKEQ. V was trimmed by 0 bases and J by 4 bases, leaving 15 bases between them.

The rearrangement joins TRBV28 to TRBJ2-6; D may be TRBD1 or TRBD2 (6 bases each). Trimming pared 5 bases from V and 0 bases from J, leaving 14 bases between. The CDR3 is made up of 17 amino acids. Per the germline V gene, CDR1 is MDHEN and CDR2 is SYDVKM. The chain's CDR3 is CASSQWGASSGANVLTF. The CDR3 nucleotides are TGTGCCAGCAGTCAATGGGGGGCCAGCTCTGGGGCCAACGTCCTGACTTTC.

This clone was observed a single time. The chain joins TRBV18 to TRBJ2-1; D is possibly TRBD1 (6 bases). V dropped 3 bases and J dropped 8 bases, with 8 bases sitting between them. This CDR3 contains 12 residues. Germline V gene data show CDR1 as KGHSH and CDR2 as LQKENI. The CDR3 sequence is CASSPEGDEQFF. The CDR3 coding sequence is TGTGCCAGCTCACCTGAGGGGGATGAGCAGTTCTTC.

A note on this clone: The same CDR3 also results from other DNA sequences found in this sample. The CDR3 nucleotides are TGTGCCAGCAGTGACTCAGGGGGCGCGGATACGCAGTATTTT. It translates to CASSDSGGADTQYF. This sequence joins TRBV6-4 and TRBJ2-3, with 7 bases identical to TRBD1. Trimming removed 0 bases from V and 6 bases from J; junction bases left unmatched: 3. The CDR3 has 14 residues. The germline V gene has CDR1 MRHNA and CDR2 SNTAGT.

The CDR3 nucleotides are TGTGCCAGCAGTGAGACAGGGATAGCCAAAAACATTCAGTACTTC. Amino acid sequence: CASSETGIAKNIQYF. V and J are TRBV6-1 and TRBJ2-4; TRBD1 matches at 7 bases. The CDR3 totals 15 residues. CDR1 and CDR2 (germline): MNHNS, SASEGT. The trim removed 3 bases at V and 0 bases at J, leaving 2 bases unmatched.

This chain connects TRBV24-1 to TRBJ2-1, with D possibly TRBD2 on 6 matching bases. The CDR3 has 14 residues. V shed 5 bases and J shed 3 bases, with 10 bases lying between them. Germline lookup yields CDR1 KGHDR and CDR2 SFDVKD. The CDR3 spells CATSALASYNEQFF. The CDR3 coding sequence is TGTGCCACCAGTGCCCTAGCGAGCTACAATGAGCAGTTCTTC.

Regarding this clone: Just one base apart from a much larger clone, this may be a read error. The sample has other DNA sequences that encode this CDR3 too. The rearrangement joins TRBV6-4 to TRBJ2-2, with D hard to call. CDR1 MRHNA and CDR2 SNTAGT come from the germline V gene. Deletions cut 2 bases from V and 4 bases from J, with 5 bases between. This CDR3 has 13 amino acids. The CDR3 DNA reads TGTGCCAGCAGTGACCGGACCACCGGGGAGCTGTTTTTT. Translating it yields CASSDRTTGELFF.

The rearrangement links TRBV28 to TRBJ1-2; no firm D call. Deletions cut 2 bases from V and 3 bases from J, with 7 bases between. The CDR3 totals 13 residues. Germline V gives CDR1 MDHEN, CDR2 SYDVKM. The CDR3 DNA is TGTGCCAGCAGTTTACCCCCAGACTATGGCTACACCTTC. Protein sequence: CASSLPPDYGYTF.

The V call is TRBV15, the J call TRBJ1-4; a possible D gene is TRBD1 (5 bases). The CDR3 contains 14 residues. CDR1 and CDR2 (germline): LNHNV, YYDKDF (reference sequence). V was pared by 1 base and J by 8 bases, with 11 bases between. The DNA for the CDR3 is TGTGCCACCAGCAGAGGGGGCGCCGGGGAAAAACTGTTTTTT. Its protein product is CATSRGGAGEKLFF. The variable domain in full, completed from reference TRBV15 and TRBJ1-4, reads DAMVIQNPRYQVTQFGKPVTLSCSQTLNHNVMYWYQQKSSQAPKLLFHYYDKDFNNEADTPDNFQSRRPNTSFCFLDIRSPGLGDTAMYLCATSRGGAGEKLFFGSGTQLSVL.